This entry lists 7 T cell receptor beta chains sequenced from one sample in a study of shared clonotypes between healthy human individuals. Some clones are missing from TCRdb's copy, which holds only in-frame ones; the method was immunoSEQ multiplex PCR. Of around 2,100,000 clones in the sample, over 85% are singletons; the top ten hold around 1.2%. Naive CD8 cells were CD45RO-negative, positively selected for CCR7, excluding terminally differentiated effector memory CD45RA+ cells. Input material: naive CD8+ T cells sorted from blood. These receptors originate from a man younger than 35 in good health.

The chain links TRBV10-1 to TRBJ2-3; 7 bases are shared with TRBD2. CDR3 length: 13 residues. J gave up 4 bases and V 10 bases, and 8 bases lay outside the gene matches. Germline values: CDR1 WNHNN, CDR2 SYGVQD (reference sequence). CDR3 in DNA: TGCGCCACCCGAGGACTAGAGGCAGATACGCAGTATTTT. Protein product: CATRGLEADTQYF.

CDR3 in amino acids: CASSRRGLNQPQHF. CDR3 nucleotides: TGTGCCAGCAGTCGAAGGGGGCTCAATCAGCCCCAGCATTTT. This chain joins TRBV25-1 and TRBJ1-5, with 7 bases identical to TRBD1. Germline loops: CDR1 MGHDK, CDR2 SYGVNS. The V segment lost 5 bases and the J segment 3 bases; nucleotides outside the gene matches: 4. This CDR3 region has 14 residues. Full variable domain (rest looked up from reference TRBV25-1 and TRBJ1-5): EADIYQTPRYLVIGTGKKITLECSQTMGHDKMYWYQQDPGMELHLIHYSYGVNSTEKGDLSSESTVSRIRTEHFPLTLESARPSHTSQYLCASSRRGLNQPQHFGDGTRLSIL.

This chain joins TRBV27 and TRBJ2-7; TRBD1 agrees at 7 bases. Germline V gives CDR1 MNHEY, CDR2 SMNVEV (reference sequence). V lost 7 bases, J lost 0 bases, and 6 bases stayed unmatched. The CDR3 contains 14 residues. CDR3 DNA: TGTGCCAGCAAAGGGGGCTCTAGCTCCTACGAGCAGTACTTC. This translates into CASKGGSSSYEQYF.

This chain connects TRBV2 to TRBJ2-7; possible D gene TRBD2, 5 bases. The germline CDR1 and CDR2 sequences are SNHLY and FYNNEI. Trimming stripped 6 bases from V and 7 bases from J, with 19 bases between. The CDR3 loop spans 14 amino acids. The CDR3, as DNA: TGTGCCAGCAGCTCGGCGGGCCTCCCGCCGGAGCAGTACTTC. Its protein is CASSSAGLPPEQYF.

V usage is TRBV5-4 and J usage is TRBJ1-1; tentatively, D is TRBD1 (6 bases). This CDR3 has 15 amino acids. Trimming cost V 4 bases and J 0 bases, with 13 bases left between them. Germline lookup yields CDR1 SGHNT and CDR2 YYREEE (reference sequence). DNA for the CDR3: TGTGCCAGCAGCAAACCGGGGGCCATGAACACTGAAGCTTTCTTT. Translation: CASSKPGAMNTEAFF.

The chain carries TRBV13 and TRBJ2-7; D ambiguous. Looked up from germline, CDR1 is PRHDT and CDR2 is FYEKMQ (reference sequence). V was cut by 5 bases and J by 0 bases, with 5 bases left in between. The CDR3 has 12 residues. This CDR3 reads CASSPHSYEQYF. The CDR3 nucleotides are TGTGCCAGCAGCCCCCACTCCTACGAGCAGTACTTC.

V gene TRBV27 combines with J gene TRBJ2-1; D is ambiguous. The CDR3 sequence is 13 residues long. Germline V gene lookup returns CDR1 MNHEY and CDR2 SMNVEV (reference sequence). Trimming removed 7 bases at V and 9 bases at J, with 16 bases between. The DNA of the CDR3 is TGTGCCAGCACCTTTTTTTCGTCCGGTGAGCAGTTCTTC. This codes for CASTFFSSGEQFF.